This is a list of T cell receptor beta chains from one sample in a study of cytomegalovirus exposure and HLA in healthy donors. Libraries were prepared by immunoSEQ multiplex PCR; TCRdb keeps only in-frame clonotypes and omits some of them. The sample yields roughly 180,000 clones, around 75% seen once. The sample taken for sequencing was PBMCs. The receptors were gathered from a female donor in good health and CMV-seronegative. The CDR3 runs from the conserved cysteine through the conserved F or W.

J | length | V | CDR3
TRBJ2-2 | 13 | TRBV6-5 | CASRQTGTGELFF
TRBJ2-2 | 15 | TRBV29-1 | CSVLPGQGVTGELFF
TRBJ1-5 | 14 | TRBV6-1 | CAGARGYSNQPQHF
TRBJ2-3 | 14 | TRBV10-3 | CAIREDGEADTQYF
TRBJ1-1 | 13 | TRBV7-7 | CASSQDRNTEAFF
TRBJ2-7 | 15 | TRBV6-6 | CASRKDGGLGYEQYF
TRBJ1-4 | 15 | TRBV6-1 | CASSARQGPNEKLFF
TRBJ1-4 | 14 | TRBV27 | CASSFTGGREKLFF
TRBJ2-5 | 15 | TRBV4-1 | CASSQFPRPQETQYF
TRBJ1-6 | 17 | TRBV27 | CASSLWDRVTHHSPLHF
TRBJ2-3 | 16 | TRBV5-1 | CASSSHSGGPTDTQYF
TRBJ1-1 | 14 | TRBV18 | CASSRTGWNTEAFF
TRBJ2-7 | 13 | TRBV27 | CASSLWAGYEQYF
TRBJ1-2 | 12 | TRBV27 | CASSSLGGFATF
TRBJ2-7 | 14 | TRBV9 | CASSVDPAGYEQYF
TRBJ2-1 | 15 | TRBV11-3 | CASSLGGSAGDEQFF
TRBJ2-3 | 15 | TRBV2 | CASRSGNWGTDTQYF
TRBJ1-6 | 12 | TRBV30 | CAWNPGGSPLHF
TRBJ1-4 | 14 | TRBV6-6 | CASRGPGLGGKLFF
TRBJ2-1 | 11 | TRBV30 | CAWSVLGEQFF
TRBJ2-3 | 15 | TRBV19 | CASSSGTPSTDTQYF
TRBJ2-1 | 14 | TRBV18 | CATKTSGSLGEQFF
TRBJ2-7 | 15 | TRBV5-1 | CASSLELAGGREQYF
TRBJ1-2 | 13 | TRBV6-6 | CASSYSIQGGYTF
TRBJ2-7 | 16 | TRBV11-2 | CASSFPTGTGSYEQYF
TRBJ2-2 | 15 | TRBV19 | CASSIVTSVAGELFF
. | 12 | TRBV30 | CAWSRQAYEQYF
TRBJ2-7 | 14 | TRBV5-1 | CASSLDGQSYEQYF
TRBJ2-1 | 15 | TRBV19 | CASSIVPGLATEQFF
TRBJ1-1 | 13 | TRBV9 | CASSVGRGTEAFF
TRBJ2-1 | 15 | TRBV5-1 | CASSPPGLASNEQFF
TRBJ2-7 | 15 | TRBV9 | CASTRGTTGDYEQYF
TRBJ2-7 | 16 | TRBV6-6 | CASSIQTSGRANEQYF
TRBJ1-4 | 12 | TRBV14 | CASSPGSGKLFF
TRBJ2-2 | 17 | TRBV27 | CASSSRTSGTYTGELFF
TRBJ2-7 | 13 | TRBV7-2 | CASSLDRADEQYF
TRBJ2-2 | 17 | TRBV2 | CASGSLAGEPNTGELFF
TRBJ2-7 | 16 | TRBV27 | CASSLSWAGGSYEQYF
TRBJ1-5 | 16 | TRBV7-9 | CASSLHLTGQDQPQHF
TRBJ2-7 | 13 | TRBV23-1 | CAADRASSYEQYF
TRBJ2-2 | 12 | TRBV18 | CASSAQAGELFF
TRBJ2-7 | 14 | TRBV28 | CASKGQPNSYEQYF
TRBJ2-2 | 19 | TRBV11-2 | CASSLWGGLGTGVTGELFF
TRBJ1-5 | 15 | TRBV18 | CASSPKTGGNQPQHF
TRBJ2-3 | 18 | TRBV10-3 | CAIRGTSGRDRSTDTQYF
TRBJ2-2 | 16 | TRBV6-6 | CASSGPREQNTGELFF
TRBJ2-7 | 13 | TRBV6-1 | CASLGTGVYEQYF
TRBJ2-7 | 14 | TRBV19 | CASSMTSGGYEQYF
TRBJ1-5 | 15 | TRBV2 | CASGFQGGSNQPQHF
TRBJ2-3 | 12 | TRBV9 | CASSVSGYTQYF
TRBJ1-5 | 13 | TRBV6-5 | CASSYKGNQPQHF
TRBJ2-7 | 14 | TRBV7-2 | CASSFRDRGYEQYF
TRBJ2-3 | 14 | TRBV4-2 | CASTTAGGTDTQYF
TRBJ1-4 | 14 | TRBV10-1 | CASRTTGKCEKLFF
TRBJ1-2 | 14 | TRBV5-4 | CASSLEGSAYGYTF
TRBJ2-5 | 14 | TRBV5-6 | CASSSRGALGTQYF
TRBJ2-7 | 14 | TRBV19 | CASSTLQGGGEQYF
TRBJ2-1 | 15 | TRBV25-1 | CASSSAGRINDEQFF
TRBJ1-3 | 17 | TRBV5-5 | CASSFSPRGASGNTIYF